The 21 T cell receptor beta chains below all came from one sample that was sequenced in a study of shared clonotypes between healthy human individuals. Data came from immunoSEQ multiplex PCR; TCRdb stores just in-frame clones and leaves some out. The repertoire holds 550,000 to 800,000 clones, less than 95% seen once, with 34% in the top ten. Material for sequencing was memory CD8+ T cells from PBMCs. Subset reported: CD45RO+ cells pooled with CCR7-negative TemRA cells. The receptors shown here come from a man aged 18 to 35 in good health. Some clones in this sample may be carry-over from other donors' samples.

This clone was seen a single time. The chain links TRBV19 to TRBJ2-7; TRBD1 is a possible D gene (6 bases). Trimming shortened V by 4 bases and J by 2 bases, and 12 bases separated the two germline ends. Germline V gene sequence: CDR1 LNHDA, CDR2 SQIVND (reference sequence). This CDR3 comprises 14 residues. The CDR3 is CASSTDRLPYEQYF. DNA of the CDR3: TGTGCCAGTAGTACTGACAGGTTACCCTACGAGCAGTACTTC. The full variable domain, rest sourced from reference TRBV19 and TRBJ2-7, is DGGITQSPKYLFRKEGQNVTLSCEQNLNHDAMYWYRQDPGQGLRLIYYSQIVNDFQKGDIAEGYSVSREKKESFPLTVTSAQKNPTAFYLCASSTDRLPYEQYFGPGTRLTVT.

This clone was recorded once. The V call is TRBV5-1, the J call TRBJ2-1; no clear D gene. CDR1 SGHRS and CDR2 YFSETQ come from the germline V gene. The CDR3 totals 14 residues. V lost 7 bases and J 3 bases, leaving 14 bases between the germline ends. The CDR3 DNA reads TGCGCCAGCTTTGGGCCCCGATTCTACAATGAGCAGTTCTTC. Protein product: CASFGPRFYNEQFF.

This rearrangement joins TRBV30 to TRBJ2-2; D not certain. The germline gives CDR1 GTSNPN, CDR2 SVGIG (reference sequence). V lost 0 bases and J 8 bases, leaving 10 bases between the germline ends. The CDR3 extends over 13 amino acids. The CDR3 nucleotides read TGTGCCTGGAGTGTCTTAGCATCTGGGGAGCTGTTTTTT. Its translation: CAWSVLASGELFF.

The V gene is TRBV29-1, the J gene TRBJ2-1, with 12 nucleotides matching TRBD2. The germline V gene has CDR1 SQVTM and CDR2 ANQGSEA. This CDR3 is 14 amino acids long. The V segment lost 3 bases and the J segment 9 bases; nucleotides outside the gene matches: 6. The CDR3, as DNA: TGCAGCGTTGAGACTAGCGGGAGTGTGGTTGAGCAGTTCTTC. This codes for CSVETSGSVVEQFF.

The chain is built from TRBV7-9 and TRBJ2-7, with a tentative D call TRBD1 (6 bases). The germline V and J ends were trimmed by 1 base and 6 bases, with 19 bases remaining between them. Germline CDR1 reads SEHNR; CDR2 reads FQNEAQ (reference sequence). The CDR3 length is 16 residues. CDR3 amino acids: CASSLGRVPGAIEQYF. CDR3 DNA sequence: TGTGCCAGCAGCTTAGGGCGGGTCCCAGGGGCGATCGAGCAGTACTTC.

V usage is TRBV7-6 and J usage is TRBJ2-6, with no clear D. CDR3 length equals 16 residues. V lost 7 bases, J lost 0 bases, and 13 bases lay in between. CDR1 and CDR2 (germline): SGHVS, FNYEAQ. CDR3 sequence reads: CASTSTPGSGANVLTF. In nucleotides, the CDR3 is TGTGCCAGCACTTCTACCCCCGGCTCTGGGGCCAACGTCCTGACTTTC.

This chain uses TRBV15 with TRBJ2-3; no definite D call. Germline CDR1 reads LNHNV; CDR2 reads YYDKDF (reference sequence). V lost 0 bases and J 10 bases, leaving 8 bases between the germline ends. CDR3 length: 12 residues. CDR3 in DNA: TGTGCCACCAGCAGAGATTCGTACGCGCAGTATTTT. Protein: CATSRDSYAQYF. Filled out from reference TRBV15 and TRBJ2-3, the complete variable domain reads DAMVIQNPRYQVTQFGKPVTLSCSQTLNHNVMYWYQQKSSQAPKLLFHYYDKDFNNEADTPDNFQSRRPNTSFCFLDIRSPGLGDTAMYLCATSRDSYAQYFGPGTRLTVL.

V gene TRBV28 combines with J gene TRBJ2-7, with D tentatively TRBD2 (6 bases). CDR3 length: 15 residues. V was clipped by 3 bases and J by 2 bases, with 14 bases between them. CDR1 MDHEN and CDR2 SYDVKM come from the germline V gene. CDR3 in amino acids: CASSFPAAGTYEQYF. DNA for the CDR3: TGTGCCAGCAGTTTCCCCGCTGCGGGGACCTACGAGCAGTACTTC.

This clone was recorded a few times. The gene calls are TRBV4-3 and TRBJ2-7; D gene ambiguous. Trimming removed 0 bases at V and 6 bases at J, with 9 bases between. CDR1 is LGHNA, CDR2 YSLEER, per germline. This CDR3 is built from 13 residues. This CDR3 reads CASSQEPEREQYF. DNA for the CDR3: TGCGCCAGCAGCCAAGAGCCGGAGCGCGAGCAGTACTTC.

The chain joins TRBV4-1 to TRBJ2-5, with D possibly matching TRBD2 (5 bases). Trimming took 4 bases from V and 1 from J, leaving 10 bases between them. This CDR3 contains 14 residues. Per germline, CDR1 MGHRA and CDR2 YSYEKL. This CDR3 reads CASSPGVSQETQYF. CDR3 nucleotides: TGCGCCAGCAGCCCCGGGGTATCCCAAGAGACCCAGTACTTC.

This rearrangement joins TRBV11-2 to TRBJ2-7; 10 nucleotides align to TRBD1. Germline CDR1 and CDR2: SGHAT and FQNNGV. This CDR3 spans 16 amino acids. Trimming cost V 0 bases and J 6 bases; bases outside gene matches: 8. In DNA form, the CDR3 reads TGTGCCAGCAGCTTAGATCTTGGCGGGACAGGGGTCGAGCAGTACTTC. Translated, it gives CASSLDLGGTGVEQYF.

This clone was seen a single time. This chain connects TRBV28 to TRBJ2-5; 9 bases map to TRBD2. CDR1 is MDHEN, CDR2 SYDVKM, per germline. J was trimmed by 1 base and V by 3 bases; bases with no gene match: 9. The CDR3 has 17 residues. The DNA of the CDR3 is TGTGCCAGCAGTTTTTCCCTCGCGGGGGGGTCCCAAGAGACCCAGTACTTC. Translation: CASSFSLAGGSQETQYF. Full variable domain (outside the CDR3, taken from reference TRBV28 and TRBJ2-5): DVKVTQSSRYLVKRTGEKVFLECVQDMDHENMFWYRQDPGLGLRLIYFSYDVKMKEKGDIPEGYSVSREKKERFSLILESASTNQTSMYLCASSFSLAGGSQETQYFGPGTRLLVL.

This clone has a single count. Other DNA sequences from this sample encode an identical CDR3 as well. The rearrangement uses TRBV7-9 and TRBJ2-7; 7 bases match TRBD2. J was trimmed by 2 bases and V by 1 base; bases with no gene match: 2. The CDR3 covers 14 residues. Germline V CDR1 and CDR2: SEHNR, FQNEAQ (reference sequence). The CDR3 region is CASSLVGGTYEQYF. Written as DNA, the CDR3 is TGTGCCAGCAGCTTAGTGGGGGGGACCTACGAGCAGTACTTC.

The genes are TRBV28 and TRBJ2-7; the D call may be TRBD1 or TRBD2 (5 bases each). From germline, CDR1 is MDHEN and CDR2 SYDVKM. V was clipped by 6 bases and J by 6 bases, with 15 bases between them. There are 13 residues in the CDR3. CDR3 loop: CASRWGPGLEQYF. In DNA, the CDR3 is TGTGCCAGCAGGTGGGGACCCGGGCTCGAGCAGTACTTC.

V and J are TRBV19 and TRBJ2-7, with D tentatively TRBD1 (5 bases). Trimming took 1 base from V and 4 from J, leaving 14 bases between them. This CDR3 contains 15 residues. The V gene's germline CDR1 is LNHDA and CDR2 SQIVND (reference sequence). This CDR3 is CASSIGTGPRYEQYF. The CDR3 DNA reads as TGTGCCAGTAGTATAGGAACAGGTCCTAGGTACGAGCAGTACTTC.

This clone was found once. V gene TRBV5-4 combines with J gene TRBJ2-7; D may correspond to TRBD1 or TRBD2 (5 bases each). The germline V gene has CDR1 SGHNT and CDR2 YYREEE (reference sequence). The CDR3 consists of 14 residues. Trimming pared 4 bases from V and 5 bases from J, leaving 16 bases between. For the CDR3, the DNA is TGTGCCAGCAGCCCCGGGACCTTGTTTCACGAGCAGTACTTC. Protein sequence: CASSPGTLFHEQYF.

The genes are TRBV9 and TRBJ2-1, with 10 bases matching TRBD2. Germline V gene data show CDR1 as SGDLS and CDR2 as YYNGEE. With V trimmed by 2 bases and J by 1 base, 9 bases remained unmatched. There are 18 residues in the CDR3. CDR3 residues: CASSVASGRGISYNEQFF. CDR3 DNA: TGTGCCAGCAGCGTGGCTAGCGGGAGAGGGATTTCCTACAATGAGCAGTTCTTC.

The chain couples TRBV5-5 to TRBJ1-1; D is unresolved. Germline V gene data show CDR1 as SGHKS and CDR2 as YYEKEE (reference sequence). Deletions cut 1 base from V and 1 base from J, with 8 bases between. The CDR3 is made up of 14 amino acids. The CDR3 loop reads CASSLRPTNTEAFF. The CDR3 nucleotides read TGTGCCAGCAGCTTGCGGCCGACGAACACTGAAGCTTTCTTT.

The chain uses TRBV7-2 and TRBJ2-7; D not certain. The CDR3 has 14 amino acids. CDR1 and CDR2 (germline): SGHTA, FQGNSA. The V and J ends lost 1 base and 3 bases respectively, with 10 bases between them. CDR3 sequence reads: CASSLEWGLYEQYF. The CDR3, as DNA: TGTGCCAGCAGCTTAGAATGGGGTCTCTACGAGCAGTACTTC.

The chain uses TRBV7-9 and TRBJ2-7, with 12 bases fitting TRBD2. The CDR3 totals 18 residues. Germline V gene sequence: CDR1 SEHNR, CDR2 FQNEAQ (reference sequence). The V segment lost 5 bases and the J segment 0 bases; nucleotides outside the gene matches: 11. This CDR3 is CASSTTTSGSESSYEQYF. CDR3 DNA: TGTGCCAGCAGCACCACGACTAGCGGGAGCGAGAGCTCCTACGAGCAGTACTTC.

In nucleotides, the CDR3 is TGTGCCAGCAGCTTAGATATCCGGGACAGGGGGATAAGTAACTATGGCTACACCTTC. Translated: CASSLDIRDRGISNYGYTF. This chain uses TRBV11-2 with TRBJ1-2; the match to TRBD1 covers 11 bases. The trim removed 0 bases at V and 1 base at J, leaving 10 bases unmatched. The CDR3 runs 19 residues. Germline V lookup: CDR1 SGHAT, CDR2 FQNNGV.